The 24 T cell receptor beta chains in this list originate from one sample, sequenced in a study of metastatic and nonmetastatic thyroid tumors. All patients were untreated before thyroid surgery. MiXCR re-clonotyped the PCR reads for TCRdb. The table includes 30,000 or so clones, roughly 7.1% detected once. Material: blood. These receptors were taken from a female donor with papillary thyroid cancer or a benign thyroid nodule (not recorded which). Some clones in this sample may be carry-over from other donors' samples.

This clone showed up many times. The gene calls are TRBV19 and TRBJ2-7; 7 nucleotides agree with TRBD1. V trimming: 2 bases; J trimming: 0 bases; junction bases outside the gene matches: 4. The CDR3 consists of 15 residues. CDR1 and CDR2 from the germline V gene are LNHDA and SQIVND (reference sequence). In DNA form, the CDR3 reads TGTGCCAGTAGTATAACGAGACAGGGCTCCTACGAGCAGTACTTC. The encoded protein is CASSITRQGSYEQYF.

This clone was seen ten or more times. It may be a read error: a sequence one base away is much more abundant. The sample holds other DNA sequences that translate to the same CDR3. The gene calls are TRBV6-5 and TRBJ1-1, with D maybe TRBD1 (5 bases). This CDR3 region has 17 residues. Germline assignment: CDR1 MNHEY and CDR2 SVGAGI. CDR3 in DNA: TGTGCCAGCAGTTACTCGAATGGGGTGAGAGAGGACACTGAAGCCTTCTTT. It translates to CASSYSNGVREDTEAFF.

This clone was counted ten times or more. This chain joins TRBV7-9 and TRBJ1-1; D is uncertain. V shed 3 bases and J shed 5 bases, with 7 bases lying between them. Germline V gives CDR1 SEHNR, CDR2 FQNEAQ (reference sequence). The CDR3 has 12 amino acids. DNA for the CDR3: TGTGCCAGCAGCTTTGGGGTGACTGAAGCTTTCTTT. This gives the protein CASSFGVTEAFF.

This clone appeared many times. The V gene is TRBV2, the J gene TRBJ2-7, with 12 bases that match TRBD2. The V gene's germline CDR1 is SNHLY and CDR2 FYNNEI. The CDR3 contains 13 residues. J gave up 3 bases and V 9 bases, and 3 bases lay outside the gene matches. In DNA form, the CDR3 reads TGTGCCAGGAGGACTAGCGGGAACTACGAGCAGTACTTC. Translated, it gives CARRTSGNYEQYF.

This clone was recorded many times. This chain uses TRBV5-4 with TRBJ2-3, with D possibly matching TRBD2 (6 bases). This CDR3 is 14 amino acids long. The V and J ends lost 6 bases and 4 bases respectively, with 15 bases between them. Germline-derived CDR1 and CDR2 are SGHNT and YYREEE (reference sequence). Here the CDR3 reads CASTSGIAADTQYF. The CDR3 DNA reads TGTGCCAGCACCTCAGGAATAGCGGCAGATACGCAGTATTTT. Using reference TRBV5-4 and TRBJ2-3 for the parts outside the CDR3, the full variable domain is ETGVTQSPTHLIKTRGQQVTLRCSSQSGHNTVSWYQQALGQGPQFIFQYYREEENGRGNFPPRFSGLQFPNYSSELNVNALELDDSALYLCASTSGIAADTQYFGPGTRLTVL.

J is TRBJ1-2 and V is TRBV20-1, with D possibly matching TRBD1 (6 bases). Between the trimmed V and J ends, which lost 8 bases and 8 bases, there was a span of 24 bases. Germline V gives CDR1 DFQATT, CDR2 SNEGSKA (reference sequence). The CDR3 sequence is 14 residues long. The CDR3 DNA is TGCAGTCCGAAGGGGGGGTTGGGGGCGCCCGGCTACACCTTC. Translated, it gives CSPKGGLGAPGYTF.

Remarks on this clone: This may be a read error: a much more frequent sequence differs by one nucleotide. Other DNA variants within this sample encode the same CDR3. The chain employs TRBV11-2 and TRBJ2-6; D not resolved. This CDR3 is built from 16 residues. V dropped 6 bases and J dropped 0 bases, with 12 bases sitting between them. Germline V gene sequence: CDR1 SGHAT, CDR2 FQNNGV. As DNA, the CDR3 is TGTGCCAGCAGTCCTGTTATCGACTCTGGGGCCAACGTCCTGACTTTC. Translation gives CASSPVIDSGANVLTF.

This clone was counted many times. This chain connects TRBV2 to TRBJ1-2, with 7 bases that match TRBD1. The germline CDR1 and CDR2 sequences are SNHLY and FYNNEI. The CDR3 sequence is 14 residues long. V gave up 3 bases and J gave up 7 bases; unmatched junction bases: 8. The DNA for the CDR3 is TGTGCCAGCAGTGAGGGGGAGGGGGCAGTTGGCTACACCTTC. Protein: CASSEGEGAVGYTF.

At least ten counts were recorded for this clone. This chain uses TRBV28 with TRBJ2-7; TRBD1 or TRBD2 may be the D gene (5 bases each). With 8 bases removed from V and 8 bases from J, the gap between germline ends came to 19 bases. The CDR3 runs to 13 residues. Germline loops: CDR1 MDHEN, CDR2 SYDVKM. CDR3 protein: CASSGTVFFKQYF. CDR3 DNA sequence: TGTGCCAGCTCCGGGACCGTGTTTTTTAAGCAGTACTTC. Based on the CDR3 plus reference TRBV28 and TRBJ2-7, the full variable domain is DVKVTQSSRYLVKRTGEKVFLECVQDMDHENMFWYRQDPGLGLRLIYFSYDVKMKEKGDIPEGYSVSREKKERFSLILESASTNQTSMYLCASSGTVFFKQYFGPGTRLTVT.

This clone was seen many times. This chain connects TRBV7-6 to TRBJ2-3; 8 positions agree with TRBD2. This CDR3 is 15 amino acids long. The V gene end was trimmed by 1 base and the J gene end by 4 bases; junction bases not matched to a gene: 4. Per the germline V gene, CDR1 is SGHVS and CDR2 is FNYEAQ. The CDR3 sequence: CASSLGYSGADTQYF. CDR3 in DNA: TGTGCCAGCAGCTTAGGTTATAGCGGGGCAGATACGCAGTATTTT.

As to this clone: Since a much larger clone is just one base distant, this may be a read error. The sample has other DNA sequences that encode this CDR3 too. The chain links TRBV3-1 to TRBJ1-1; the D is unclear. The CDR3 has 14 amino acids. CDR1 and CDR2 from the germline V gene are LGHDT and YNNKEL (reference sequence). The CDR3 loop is CASCLSDGNTEAFF. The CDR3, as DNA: TGTGCCAGCTGCCTCTCGGACGGGAACACCGAAGCTTTCTTT.

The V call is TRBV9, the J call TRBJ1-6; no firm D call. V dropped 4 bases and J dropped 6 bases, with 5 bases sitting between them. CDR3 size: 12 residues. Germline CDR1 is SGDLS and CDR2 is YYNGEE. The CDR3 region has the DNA TGTGCCAGCAGCCCAAGTAATTCACCCCTCCACTTT. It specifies CASSPSNSPLHF.

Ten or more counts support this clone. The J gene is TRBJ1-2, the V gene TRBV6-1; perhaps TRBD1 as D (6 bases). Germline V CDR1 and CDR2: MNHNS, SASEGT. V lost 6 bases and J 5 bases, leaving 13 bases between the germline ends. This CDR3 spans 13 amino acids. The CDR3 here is CASSSPGQYGYTF. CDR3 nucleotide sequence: TGTGCCAGCAGCTCTCCGGGACAATATGGCTACACCTTC.

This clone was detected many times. DNA of the CDR3: TGTGCCAGCAGCCTCCAGGGGGCAAATTCACCCCTCCACTTT. Encoded protein: CASSLQGANSPLHF. The chain joins TRBV7-9 to TRBJ1-6; 8 nucleotides align to TRBD1. CDR3 length: 14 amino acids. The V gene's germline CDR1 is SEHNR and CDR2 FQNEAQ (reference sequence). Germline trimming cut 5 bases from V and 7 bases from J; bases unmatched to any gene: 4.

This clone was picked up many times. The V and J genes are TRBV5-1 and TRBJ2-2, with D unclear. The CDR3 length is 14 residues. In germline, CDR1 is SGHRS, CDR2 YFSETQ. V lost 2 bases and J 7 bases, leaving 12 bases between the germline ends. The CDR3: CASSLGGNNGELFF. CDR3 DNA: TGCGCCAGCAGCTTAGGTGGTAATAACGGGGAGCTGTTTTTT. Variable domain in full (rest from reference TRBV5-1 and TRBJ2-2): KAGVTQTPRYLIKTRGQQVTLSCSPISGHRSVSWYQQTPGQGLQFLFEYFSETQRNKGNFPGRFSGRQFSNSRSEMNVSTLELGDSALYLCASSLGGNNGELFFGEGSRLTVL.

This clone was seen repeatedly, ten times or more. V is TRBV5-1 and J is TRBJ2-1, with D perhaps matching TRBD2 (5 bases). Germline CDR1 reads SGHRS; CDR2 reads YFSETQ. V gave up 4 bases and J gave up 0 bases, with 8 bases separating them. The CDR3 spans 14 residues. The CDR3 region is CASSGGGSYNEQFF. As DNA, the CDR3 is TGCGCCAGCAGCGGCGGAGGCTCCTACAATGAGCAGTTCTTC. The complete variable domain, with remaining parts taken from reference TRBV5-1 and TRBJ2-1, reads KAGVTQTPRYLIKTRGQQVTLSCSPISGHRSVSWYQQTPGQGLQFLFEYFSETQRNKGNFPGRFSGRQFSNSRSEMNVSTLELGDSALYLCASSGGGSYNEQFFGPGTRLTVL.

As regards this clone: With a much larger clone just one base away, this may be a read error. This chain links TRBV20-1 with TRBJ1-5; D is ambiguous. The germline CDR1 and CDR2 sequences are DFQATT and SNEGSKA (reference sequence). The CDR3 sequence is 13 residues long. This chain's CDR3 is CSARDYSKQPQHF. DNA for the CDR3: TGCAGTGCTAGAGATTACAGCAAGCAGCCCCAGCATTTT.

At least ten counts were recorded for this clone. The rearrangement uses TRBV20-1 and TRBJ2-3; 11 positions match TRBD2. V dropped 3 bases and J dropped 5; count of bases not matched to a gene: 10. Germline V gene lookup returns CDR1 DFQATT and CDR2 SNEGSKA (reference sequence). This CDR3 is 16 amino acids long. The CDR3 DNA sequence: TGCAGTGCTAGTTTAGAACTAGCGGGAGCTCAAGATACGCAGTATTTT. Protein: CSASLELAGAQDTQYF.

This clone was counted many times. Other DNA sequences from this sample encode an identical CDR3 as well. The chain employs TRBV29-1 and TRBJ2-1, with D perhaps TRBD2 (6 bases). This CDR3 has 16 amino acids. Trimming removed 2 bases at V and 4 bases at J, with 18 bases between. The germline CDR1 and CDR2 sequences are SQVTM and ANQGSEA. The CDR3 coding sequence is TGCAGCGTTGAATTTAGGGCGGGATATCAGTACAATGAGCAGTTCTTC. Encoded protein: CSVEFRAGYQYNEQFF.

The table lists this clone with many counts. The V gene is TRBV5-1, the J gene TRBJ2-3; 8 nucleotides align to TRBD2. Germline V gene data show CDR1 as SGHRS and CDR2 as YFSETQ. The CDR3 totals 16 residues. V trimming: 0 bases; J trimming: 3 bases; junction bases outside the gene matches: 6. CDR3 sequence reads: CASSLVSGLATDTQYF. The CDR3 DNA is TGCGCCAGCAGCTTGGTTTCCGGACTAGCTACAGATACGCAGTATTTT.

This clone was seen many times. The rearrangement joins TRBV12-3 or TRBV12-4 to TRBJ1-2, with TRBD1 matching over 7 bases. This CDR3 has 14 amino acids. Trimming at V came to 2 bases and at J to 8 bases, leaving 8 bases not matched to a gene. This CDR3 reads CASSLLEGAGGYTF. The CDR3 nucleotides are TGTGCCAGCAGTTTATTGGAGGGGGCAGGCGGCTACACCTTC.

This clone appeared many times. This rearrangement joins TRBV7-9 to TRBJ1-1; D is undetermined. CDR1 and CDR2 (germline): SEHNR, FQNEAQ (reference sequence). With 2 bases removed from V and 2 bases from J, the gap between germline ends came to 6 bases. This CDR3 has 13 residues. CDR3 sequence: CASSLMVNTEAFF. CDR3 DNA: TGTGCCAGCAGCTTAATGGTCAACACTGAAGCTTTCTTT.

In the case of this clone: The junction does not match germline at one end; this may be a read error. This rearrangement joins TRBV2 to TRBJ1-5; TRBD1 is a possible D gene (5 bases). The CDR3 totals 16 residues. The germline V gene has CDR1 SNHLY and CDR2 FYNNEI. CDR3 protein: CASRLEARAGNQTQHF. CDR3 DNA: TGTGCCAGCCGTCTAGAAGCCAGGGCTGGCAATCAGACCCAGCATTTT.

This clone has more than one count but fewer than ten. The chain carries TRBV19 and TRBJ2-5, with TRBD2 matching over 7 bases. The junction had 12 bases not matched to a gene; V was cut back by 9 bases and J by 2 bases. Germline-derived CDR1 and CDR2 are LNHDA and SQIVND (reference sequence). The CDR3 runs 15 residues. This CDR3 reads CARRYRDYSQETQYF. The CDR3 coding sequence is TGTGCCAGACGTTACCGGGACTACTCACAAGAGACCCAGTACTTC. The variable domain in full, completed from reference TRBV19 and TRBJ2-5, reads DGGITQSPKYLFRKEGQNVTLSCEQNLNHDAMYWYRQDPGQGLRLIYYSQIVNDFQKGDIAEGYSVSREKKESFPLTVTSAQKNPTAFYLCARRYRDYSQETQYFGPGTRLLVL.